This TCR beta chain came from a study of blood T cell repertoires in COVID-19. Background on the study: Acute and convalescent COVID-19 specimens originated in the United States, Italy and Spain. PBMCs, B-cell-depleted T cells, or T cells provided the cDNA or gDNA that made up the material.

As originally analysed: Amplifying reference gene primers gave estimates of nucleated cell counts. Produced via immunoSEQ multiplex PCR; TCRdb's table is partial and in-frame only. The V and J calls and clone size come from that table; D and trimming were worked out from the DNA. The data hold about 160,000 clones, with 79% observed a single time. Patients from Seattle were sampled longitudinally, starting during active infection. The CDR3 sequence is 16 residues long. Looked up from germline, CDR1 is SGHTA and CDR2 is FQGNSA. V was cut by 4 bases and J by 0 bases, with 15 bases left in between. The clonotype originates from a woman aged 60-70 years with COVID-19, enrolled during active disease. The specimen sequenced was peripheral blood. This chain joins TRBV7-2 and TRBJ1-2; D unclear. The CDR3 DNA sequence: TGTGCCAGCAGCTCCCGGACTTGGGATTCTAACTATGGCTACACCTTC. It yields the protein CASSSRTWDSNYGYTF.